What follows is one T cell receptor beta chain and its context. The CDR3 has 13 residues. Germline loops: CDR1 SNHLY, CDR2 FYNNEI. The J segment lost 7 bases and the V segment lost 7 bases, leaving 2 bases of the junction unmatched. The sample belongs to a study of blood T cell repertoires in COVID-19. Study summary: The origin of the acute and convalescent COVID-19 samples was the United States, Italy and Spain. Sources were T cells, B-cell-depleted T cells, or PBMCs; the material itself was cDNA or gDNA.

The authors' processing: By means of reference gene primer amplification, nucleated cell counts were estimated. Sequencing used immunoSEQ multiplex PCR; TCRdb keeps in-frame clones, though not all of them. The DNA was the basis for D and trimming; V, J and clone size are from that table. The sample holds around 200,000 clones; approximately 85% are singletons and the top ten take over 2.5%. V is TRBV2 and J is TRBJ2-1; TRBD2 matches at 12 bases. What was sequenced was peripheral blood. The TCR originated in a man aged 60-69 years with acute or convalescent COVID-19. The CDR3 DNA reads TGTGCCAGCAATCTAGCGGGAGGGAATGAGCAGTTCTTC. Amino acid sequence: CASNLAGGNEQFF. The full variable domain, completed using reference TRBV2 and TRBJ2-1, is EPEVTQTPSHQVTQMGQEVILRCVPISNHLYFYWYRQILGQKVEFLVSFYNNEISEKSEIFDDQFSVERPDGSNFTLKIRSTKLEDSAMYFCASNLAGGNEQFFGPGTRLTVL.